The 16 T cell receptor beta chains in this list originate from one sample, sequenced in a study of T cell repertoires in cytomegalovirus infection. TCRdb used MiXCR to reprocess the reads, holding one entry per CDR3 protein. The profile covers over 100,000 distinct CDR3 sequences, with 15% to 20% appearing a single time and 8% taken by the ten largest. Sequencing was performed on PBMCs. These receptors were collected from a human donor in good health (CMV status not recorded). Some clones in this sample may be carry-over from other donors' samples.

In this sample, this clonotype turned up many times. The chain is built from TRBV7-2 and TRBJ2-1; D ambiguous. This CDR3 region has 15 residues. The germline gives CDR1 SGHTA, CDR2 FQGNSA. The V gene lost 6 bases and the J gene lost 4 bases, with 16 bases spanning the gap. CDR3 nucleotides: TGTGCCAGCAGTCCAGGTAGAGAATATTACAATGAGCAGTTCTTC. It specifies CASSPGREYYNEQFF.

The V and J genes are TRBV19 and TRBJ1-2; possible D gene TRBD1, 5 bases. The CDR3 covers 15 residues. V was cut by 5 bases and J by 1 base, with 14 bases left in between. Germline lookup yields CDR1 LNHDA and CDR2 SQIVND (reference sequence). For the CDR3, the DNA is TGTGCCAGTAGTGCAACGGGGACGATTAACTATGGCTACACCTTC. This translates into CASSATGTINYGYTF.

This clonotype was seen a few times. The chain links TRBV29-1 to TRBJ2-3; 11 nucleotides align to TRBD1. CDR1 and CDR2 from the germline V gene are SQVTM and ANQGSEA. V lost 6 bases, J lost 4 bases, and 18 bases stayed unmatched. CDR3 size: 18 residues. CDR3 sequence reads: CSVAGRDPWGQGADTQYF. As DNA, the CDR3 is TGCAGCGTCGCGGGCCGAGACCCCTGGGGACAGGGGGCAGATACGCAGTATTTT.

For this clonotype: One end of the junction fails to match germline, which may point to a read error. The DNA for the CDR3 is TGTGCCAGCAGTTCAGTATACGGGAACACTGAAGCCTTCTTT. The encoded protein is CASSSVYGNTEAFF. The genes are TRBV28 and TRBJ1-1; D is unresolved. This CDR3 contains 14 residues. Germline-derived CDR1 and CDR2 are MDHEN and SYDVKM.

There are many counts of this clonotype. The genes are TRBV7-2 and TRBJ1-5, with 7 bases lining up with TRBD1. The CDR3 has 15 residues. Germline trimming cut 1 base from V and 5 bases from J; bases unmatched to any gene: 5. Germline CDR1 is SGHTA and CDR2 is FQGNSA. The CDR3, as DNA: TGTGCCAGCAGCTTAGACAGGGGCGAACATCAGCCCCAGCATTTT. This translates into CASSLDRGEHQPQHF.

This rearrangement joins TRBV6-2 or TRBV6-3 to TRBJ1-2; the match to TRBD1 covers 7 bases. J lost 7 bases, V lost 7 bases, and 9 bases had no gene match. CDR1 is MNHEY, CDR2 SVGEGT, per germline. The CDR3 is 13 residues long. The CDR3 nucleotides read TGTGCCAGCACCGACAGGGTCGCCACTGGCTACACCTTC. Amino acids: CASTDRVATGYTF.

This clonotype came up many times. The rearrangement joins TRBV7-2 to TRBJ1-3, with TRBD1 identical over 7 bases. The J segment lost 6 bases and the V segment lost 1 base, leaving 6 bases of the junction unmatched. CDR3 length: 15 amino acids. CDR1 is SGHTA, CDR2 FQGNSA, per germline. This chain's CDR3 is CASSLGTGLVNTIYF. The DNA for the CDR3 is TGTGCCAGCAGCTTAGGGACAGGCTTAGTAAACACCATATATTTT.

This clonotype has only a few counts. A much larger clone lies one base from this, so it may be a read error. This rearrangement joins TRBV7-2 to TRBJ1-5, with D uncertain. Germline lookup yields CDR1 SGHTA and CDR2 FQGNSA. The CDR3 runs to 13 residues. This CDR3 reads CASSVSDLQPQRF. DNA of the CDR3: TGTGCCAGCAGCGTCTCGGACCTGCAGCCCCAGCGTTTT.

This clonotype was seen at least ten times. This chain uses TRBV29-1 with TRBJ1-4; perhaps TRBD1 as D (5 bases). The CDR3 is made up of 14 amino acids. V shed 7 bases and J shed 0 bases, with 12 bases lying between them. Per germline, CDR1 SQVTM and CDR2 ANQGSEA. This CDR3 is CSALGGATNEKLFF. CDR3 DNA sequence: TGCAGCGCCCTTGGGGGGGCAACTAATGAAAAACTGTTTTTT.

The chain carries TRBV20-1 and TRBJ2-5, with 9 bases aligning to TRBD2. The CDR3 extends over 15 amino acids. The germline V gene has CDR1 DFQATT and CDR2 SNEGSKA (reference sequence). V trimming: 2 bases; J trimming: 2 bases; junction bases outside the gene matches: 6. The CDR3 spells CSARNSGGTQETQYF. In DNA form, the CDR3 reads TGCAGTGCTAGAAATAGCGGGGGAACACAAGAGACCCAGTACTTC.

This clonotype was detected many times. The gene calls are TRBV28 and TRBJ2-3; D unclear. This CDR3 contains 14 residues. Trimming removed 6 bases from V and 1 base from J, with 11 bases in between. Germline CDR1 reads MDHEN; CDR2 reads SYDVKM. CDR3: CASRVDRGTDTQYF. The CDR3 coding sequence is TGTGCCAGCAGGGTAGATCGGGGCACAGATACGCAGTATTTT.

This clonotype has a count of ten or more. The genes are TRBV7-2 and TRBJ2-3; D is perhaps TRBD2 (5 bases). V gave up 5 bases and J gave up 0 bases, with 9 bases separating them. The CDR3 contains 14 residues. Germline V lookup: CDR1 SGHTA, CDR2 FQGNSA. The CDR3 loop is CASSLTRSTDTQYF. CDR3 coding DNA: TGTGCCAGCAGCCTTACTAGGAGCACAGATACGCAGTATTTT.

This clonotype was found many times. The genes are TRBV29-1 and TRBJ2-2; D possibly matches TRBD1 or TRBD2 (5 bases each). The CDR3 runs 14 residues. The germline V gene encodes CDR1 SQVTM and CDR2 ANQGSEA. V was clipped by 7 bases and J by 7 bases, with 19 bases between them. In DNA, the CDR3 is TGCAGCGCACTATGGGACGCTCAGGGCGGGGAGCTGTTTTTT. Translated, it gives CSALWDAQGGELFF.

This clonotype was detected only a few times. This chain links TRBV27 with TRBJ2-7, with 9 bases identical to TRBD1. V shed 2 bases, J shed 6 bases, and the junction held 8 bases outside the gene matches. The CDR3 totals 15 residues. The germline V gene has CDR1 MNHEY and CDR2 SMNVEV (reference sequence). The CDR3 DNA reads TGTGCCAGCAGTTTAGGGGGGACAGGGAGGACCGAGCAGTACTTC. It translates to CASSLGGTGRTEQYF.

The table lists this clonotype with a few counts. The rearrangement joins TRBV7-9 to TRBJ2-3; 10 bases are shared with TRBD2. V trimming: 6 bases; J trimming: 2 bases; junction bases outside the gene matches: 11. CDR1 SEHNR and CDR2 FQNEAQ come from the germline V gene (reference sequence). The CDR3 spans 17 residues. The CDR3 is CASSPRTSGLYTDTQYF. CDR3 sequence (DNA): TGTGCCAGCAGTCCTCGGACTAGCGGCCTATACACAGATACGCAGTATTTT.

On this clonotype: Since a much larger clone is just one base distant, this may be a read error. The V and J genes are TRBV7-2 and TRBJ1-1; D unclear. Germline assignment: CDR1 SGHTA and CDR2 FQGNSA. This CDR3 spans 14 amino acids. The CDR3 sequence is CDSSPRTANTEAFF. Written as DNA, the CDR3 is TGTGACAGCAGCCCAAGGACGGCGAACACTGAAGCTTTCTTT.